The 29 T cell receptor beta chains below were found in one sample sequenced in a study of cytomegalovirus exposure and HLA in healthy donors. The PCR contained 60 Vbeta and 13 Jbeta primers. Using immunoSEQ multiplex PCR, the repertoire was profiled, and TCRdb retains in-frame clones only, with some absent. The sample contains about 160,000 clones, roughly 80% of which appear only once. What was sequenced was PBMCs. These receptors were taken from a male donor in good health and CMV-seropositive.

V gene TRBV27 combines with J gene TRBJ2-7, with D unresolved. CDR1 is MNHEY, CDR2 SMNVEV, per germline (reference sequence). This CDR3 spans 17 amino acids. Trimming shortened V by 5 bases and J by 2 bases, and 22 bases separated the two germline ends. CDR3 in DNA: TGTGCCAGCAGTCCCCAGCCGGGTCGACGTATAACCTACGAGCAGTACTTC. It codes for CASSPQPGRRITYEQYF.

The V gene is TRBV7-2, the J gene TRBJ1-1; weak D call: TRBD1 (6 bases). With 6 bases removed from V and 8 bases from J, the gap between germline ends came to 16 bases. The germline V gene has CDR1 SGHTA and CDR2 FQGNSA. This CDR3 comprises 13 residues. The CDR3 bases are TGTGCCAGCAGTTATAAGAAGGGACAAGAAGCTTTCTTT. Amino acid sequence: CASSYKKGQEAFF.

The chain is built from TRBV7-9 and TRBJ1-2; D is uncertain. CDR3 length: 12 residues. The V end lost 5 bases, the J end lost 4 bases, and 8 bases lay between the germline ends. The germline CDR1 and CDR2 sequences are SEHNR and FQNEAQ (reference sequence). The chain's CDR3 is CASSLSSYGYTF. The CDR3 DNA follows: TGTGCCAGCAGCCTCTCCTCCTATGGCTACACCTTC.

CDR3 sequence: CASSFMNTEAFF. The CDR3 bases are TGTGCCAGCAGCTTCATGAACACTGAAGCTTTCTTT. This sequence joins TRBV11-2 and TRBJ1-1, with unresolved D. Trimming left V 3 bases short and J 0 bases short, with 2 bases between. The CDR3 runs to 12 residues. Germline-derived CDR1 and CDR2 are SGHAT and FQNNGV. Drawing the rest from reference TRBV11-2 and TRBJ1-1, the complete variable domain is EAGVAQSPRYKIIEKRQSVAFWCNPISGHATLYWYQQILGQGPKLLIQFQNNGVVDDSQLPKDRFSAERLKGVDSTLKIQPAKLEDSAVYLCASSFMNTEAFFGQGTRLTVV.

The V and J genes are TRBV19 and TRBJ1-2; TRBD1 matches 8 bases. CDR3 size: 13 residues. Germline V gene lookup returns CDR1 LNHDA and CDR2 SQIVND (reference sequence). Germline trimming cut 5 bases from V and 4 bases from J; bases unmatched to any gene: 3. Here the CDR3 reads CASSVGQGYGYTF. The CDR3 DNA sequence: TGTGCCAGTAGTGTAGGACAGGGCTATGGCTACACCTTC.

This clone was detected only once. The gene calls are TRBV5-1 and TRBJ2-1, with 11 bases aligning to TRBD2. This CDR3 is 16 amino acids long. The V gene's germline CDR1 is SGHRS and CDR2 YFSETQ. Trimming removed 0 bases from V and 10 bases from J; junction bases left unmatched: 9. CDR3 in amino acids: CASSLAGTSGGREQFF. CDR3 nucleotides: TGCGCCAGCAGCTTGGCCGGGACTAGCGGAGGTAGGGAGCAGTTCTTC.

This sequence joins TRBV19 and TRBJ2-7; tentatively, D is TRBD2 (6 bases). V dropped 7 bases and J dropped 5 bases, with 18 bases sitting between them. CDR1 is LNHDA, CDR2 SQIVND, per germline (reference sequence). CDR3 length equals 14 residues. This CDR3 reads CASTRGLWGHEQYF. In nucleotides, the CDR3 is TGTGCCAGTACAAGGGGACTCTGGGGCCACGAGCAGTACTTC.

This chain joins TRBV2 and TRBJ1-2; possibly TRBD1 for D (5 bases). Trimming cost V 2 bases and J 2 bases, with 12 bases left between them. Germline V gene data show CDR1 as SNHLY and CDR2 as FYNNEI. The CDR3 extends over 15 amino acids. As DNA, the CDR3 is TGTGCCAGCAGTGAAAGGCAGGGAAGAAACTATGGCTACACCTTC. Its translation is CASSERQGRNYGYTF.

As concerns this clone: A read error may produce the germline difference seen at one junction end. The CDR3 sequence is CSAFPSGANGLTF. The CDR3 nucleotides are TGCAGCGCCTTCCCCAGCGGGGCCAACGGCCTGACTTTC. The chain combines TRBV29-1 with TRBJ2-6, with TRBD2 identical over 7 bases. CDR3 length: 13 residues. The germline CDR1 and CDR2 sequences are SQVTM and ANQGSEA.

The chain uses TRBV14 and TRBJ1-3, with 7 bases identical to TRBD1. With 0 bases clipped from V and 4 bases from J, the junction kept 9 bases outside the gene matches. Per the germline V gene, CDR1 is SGHDN and CDR2 is FVKESK. This CDR3 region has 17 residues. The CDR3 coding sequence is TGTGCCAGCAGCCAAGATCCGACAGGGTTGAAGGGAAACACCATATATTTT. Translation gives CASSQDPTGLKGNTIYF.

The V call is TRBV11-2, the J call TRBJ2-1, with 14 bases fitting TRBD2. V gave up 5 bases and J gave up 7 bases; unmatched junction bases: 10. The CDR3 sequence is 17 residues long. Germline CDR1 SGHAT, CDR2 FQNNGV. CDR3 sequence (DNA): TGTGCCAGCAGCCGGTTAGGGGGACTAGCGGGAGAAAATGAGCAGTTCTTC. Translation gives CASSRLGGLAGENEQFF.

This clone was seen once. This chain joins TRBV5-1 and TRBJ1-2, with 9 bases aligning to TRBD1. The CDR3 spans 16 residues. CDR1 is SGHRS and CDR2 is YFSETQ in the germline V gene. V lost 1 base to trimming and J lost 7 bases; unmatched junction nucleotides: 11. CDR3 DNA: TGCGCCAGCAGCTTGAAATCGACAGGGGGGCTTAGTGGCTACACCTTC. Protein sequence: CASSLKSTGGLSGYTF.

A note on this clone: A read error may produce the germline difference seen at one junction end. The chain has TRBV5-1 and TRBJ1-1; 8 positions agree with TRBD1. The germline V gene has CDR1 SGHRS and CDR2 YFSETQ. This CDR3 contains 14 residues. Written as DNA, the CDR3 is TGCGCCAGCAGCATACAGGGGGAGAACTCTGAAGCTTTCTTT. It encodes CASSIQGENSEAFF.

This chain uses TRBV30 with TRBJ1-2; TRBD1 aligns across 7 bases. There are 17 residues in the CDR3. Germline CDR1 reads GTSNPN; CDR2 reads SVGIG (reference sequence). J gave up 0 bases and V 3 bases, and 13 bases lay outside the gene matches. CDR3 sequence: CAWRGQRIFTANYGYTF. The CDR3 bases are TGTGCCTGGAGGGGACAGAGGATTTTTACAGCTAACTATGGCTACACCTTC.

V usage is TRBV6-5 and J usage is TRBJ2-7; D is undetermined. This CDR3 has 13 residues. Trimming removed 2 bases at V and 4 bases at J, with 9 bases between. CDR1 and CDR2 (germline): MNHEY, SVGAGI. The CDR3 is CASSYRIGYEQYF. CDR3 coding DNA: TGTGCCAGCAGTTACAGAATCGGGTACGAGCAGTACTTC.

This clone showed up just a few times. V gene TRBV19 combines with J gene TRBJ2-1, with D perhaps matching TRBD2 (6 bases). V lost 1 base and J lost 5, with 15 bases in between. Germline CDR1 is LNHDA and CDR2 is SQIVND (reference sequence). The CDR3 extends over 16 amino acids. The CDR3 sequence: CASSIGSSLANNEQFF. CDR3 sequence (DNA): TGTGCCAGTAGTATAGGGTCAAGTCTAGCGAACAATGAGCAGTTCTTC.

The chain has TRBV5-1 and TRBJ2-7; no firm D call. The CDR3 covers 14 residues. Per the germline V gene, CDR1 is SGHRS and CDR2 is YFSETQ. The ends were cut back, 0 bases at V and 4 bases at J, with 11 bases in the middle. The CDR3 sequence: CASSLEKAAYEQYF. The DNA of the CDR3 is TGCGCCAGCAGCTTGGAAAAGGCGGCATACGAGCAGTACTTC.

The J gene is TRBJ1-2, the V gene TRBV6-5; D is unresolved. V was shortened by 6 bases and J by 4 bases, with 12 bases between the two germline ends. Germline CDR1 MNHEY, CDR2 SVGAGI. The CDR3 length is 13 residues. CDR3 coding DNA: TGTGCCAGCAGGAGTATTAGTTTCTATGGCTACACCTTC. Translated, it gives CASRSISFYGYTF.

This sequence joins TRBV7-9 and TRBJ1-1; D is undetermined. Per germline, CDR1 SEHNR and CDR2 FQNEAQ (reference sequence). The CDR3 runs to 11 residues. V shed 1 base and J shed 5 bases, with 2 bases lying between them. CDR3 protein: CASSLVTEAFF. DNA of the CDR3: TGTGCCAGCAGCTTAGTAACTGAAGCTTTCTTT.

Comment on this clone: At one end the junction does not follow the germline gene, possibly because of a read error. The chain links TRBV30 to TRBJ2-6, with a weak D call TRBD1 (5 bases). This CDR3 has 15 residues. The germline CDR1 and CDR2 sequences are GTSNPN and SVGIG (reference sequence). The CDR3 region is CAWRDLSSGANGLTF. The CDR3 DNA is TGTGCCTGGAGAGATCTAAGCTCTGGGGCCAACGGCCTGACTTTC. Using reference TRBV30 and TRBJ2-6 for the parts outside the CDR3, the full variable domain is SQTIHQWPATLVQPVGSPLSLECTVEGTSNPNLYWYRQAAGRGLQLLFYSVGIGQISSEVPQNLSASRPQDRQFILSSKKLLLSDSGFYLCAWRDLSSGANGLTFGAGSRLTVL.

The V gene is TRBV10-2, the J gene TRBJ2-7, with 9 bases identical to TRBD1. CDR3 length equals 15 residues. Germline V gives CDR1 WSHSY, CDR2 SAAADI. With V trimmed by 7 bases and J by 6 bases, 13 bases remained unmatched. The CDR3 DNA follows: TGCGCCAGCACTCAGACCGGGACAGGGTATGGCGAGCAGTACTTC. It encodes CASTQTGTGYGEQYF.

The CDR3 sequence: CASRGQNYNEQFF. For the CDR3, the DNA is TGTGCCAGCAGAGGACAGAACTACAATGAGCAGTTCTTC. The chain has TRBV7-2 and TRBJ2-1, with TRBD1 as a possible D gene (6 bases). The CDR3 is made up of 13 amino acids. V lost 6 bases and J lost 3, with 9 bases in between. Germline CDR1 reads SGHTA; CDR2 reads FQGNSA.

The chain employs TRBV7-2 and TRBJ1-1; D remains ambiguous. This CDR3 has 14 residues. In germline, CDR1 is SGHTA, CDR2 FQGNSA. Trimming took 0 bases from V and 7 from J, leaving 12 bases between them. The DNA for the CDR3 is TGTGCCAGCAGCTTAGCCCTACAGAGTGGTGAAGCTTTCTTT. Translation gives CASSLALQSGEAFF.

The chain carries TRBV4-1 and TRBJ2-7, with D perhaps matching TRBD2 (7 bases). Germline V lookup: CDR1 MGHRA, CDR2 YSYEKL. CDR3 length: 17 amino acids. Trimming stripped 2 bases from V and 0 bases from J, with 17 bases between. CDR3 region: CASSQKGGAGASYEQYF. As DNA, the CDR3 is TGCGCCAGCAGCCAAAAGGGGGGGGCGGGGGCCTCCTACGAGCAGTACTTC.

V and J are TRBV6-6 and TRBJ1-2; 8 bases map to TRBD1. CDR3 length: 14 residues. Germline loops: CDR1 MNHNY, CDR2 SVGAGI (reference sequence). With 5 bases clipped from V and 5 bases from J, the junction kept 7 bases outside the gene matches. The CDR3 sequence is CASSKGQGLYGYTF. The DNA for the CDR3 is TGTGCCAGCAGTAAAGGACAGGGACTATATGGCTACACCTTC.

The V call is TRBV11-2, the J call TRBJ2-1; 9 nucleotides agree with TRBD2. CDR1 and CDR2 from the germline V gene are SGHAT and FQNNGV. Losses at the gene ends were 0 bases for V and 2 bases for J; bases not matched to a gene: 5. This CDR3 is 17 amino acids long. The CDR3 DNA reads as TGTGCCAGCAGCTTAGATGCAGCGGGAGGCCCCTACAATGAGCAGTTCTTC. Protein product: CASSLDAAGGPYNEQFF.

The chain has TRBV7-9 and TRBJ1-2; D not resolved. Trimming shortened V by 0 bases and J by 7 bases, and 6 bases separated the two germline ends. The CDR3 runs 12 residues. Germline-derived CDR1 and CDR2 are SEHNR and FQNEAQ (reference sequence). CDR3 residues: CASSLANSGYTF. CDR3 DNA: TGTGCCAGCAGCTTAGCGAACAGTGGCTACACCTTC.

CDR3 nucleotide sequence: TGTGCCAGCAGAACAGGGCCCCAAGAGACCCAGTACTTC. This gives the protein CASRTGPQETQYF. The V and J genes are TRBV28 and TRBJ2-5, with D perhaps TRBD1 (6 bases). The germline CDR1 and CDR2 sequences are MDHEN and SYDVKM. The CDR3 loop spans 13 amino acids. V was pared by 6 bases and J by 1 base, with 9 bases between. Combining the CDR3 with reference TRBV28 and TRBJ2-5 gives the whole variable domain DVKVTQSSRYLVKRTGEKVFLECVQDMDHENMFWYRQDPGLGLRLIYFSYDVKMKEKGDIPEGYSVSREKKERFSLILESASTNQTSMYLCASRTGPQETQYFGPGTRLLVL.

As concerns this clone: One end of the junction varies from germline; a read error may be responsible. The V call is TRBV29-1, the J call TRBJ1-6, with 8 bases fitting TRBD1. The germline V gene has CDR1 SQVTM and CDR2 ANQGSEA. This CDR3 has 13 residues. The CDR3 region is CSVKDRGRSPLHF. CDR3 nucleotides: TGCAGCGTTAAAGACAGGGGAAGATCACCCCTCCACTTT.